The clone carrying this TCR beta chain came up many times. Its antigen is unidentified. The data originate from a study of human T cells and chemical hapten exposure. Study details: A patient group, mainly female, showed alopecia areata, totalis or universalis. The variation in per-sample TCR yields arose mainly from small differences in pooled library volumes.

V dropped 4 bases and J dropped 0 bases, with 11 bases sitting between them. The CDR3 has 14 residues. Germline V lookup: CDR1 SGHRS, CDR2 YFSETQ. Time point of the sample: pre-sensitization, week 0. Treatment of the sample: therapeutic diphenylcyclopropenone sensitization with weekly scalp DPC. TCRdb called the RACE reads again in MiXCR, with one record for every CDR3 protein. Of 280,000 or so distinct CDR3 sequences detected, roughly 7.4% appear once; the ten largest clones hold about 1.1%. Study-wide results and limits: Expanded TCRs formed significantly more large CDR3 similarity clusters than controls.

The chain combines TRBV5-1 with TRBJ2-7; perhaps TRBD1 as D (5 bases). The receptor comes from a man younger than 35 with alopecia areata. Some clones in this sample may be carry-over from other donors' samples. The material sequenced was whole blood, taken in connection with sensitization to the hapten diphenylcyclopropenone (DPC). The CDR3 DNA is TGCGCCAGCAGCCTACTTGACAGCTCCTACGAGCAGTACTTC. As protein: CASSLLDSSYEQYF.